This T cell receptor beta chain is drawn from a study of control samples from healthy donors and cancer patients. TCRdb's table, derived via immunoSEQ multiplex PCR, lists solely in-frame clones and lacks some. The data hold 150,000 to 200,000 clones, with 91% observed a single time. V was pared by 0 bases and J by 5 bases, with 22 bases between. CDR3 length: 18 residues. The germline gives CDR1 SGHVS, CDR2 FNYEAQ. The chain couples TRBV7-6 to TRBJ1-2; unclear D gene. The sequenced sample consisted of blood. This receptor was taken from a middle-aged woman in good health. CDR3 in amino acids: CASSLAPDQPDPGYGYTF. In DNA, the CDR3 is TGTGCCAGCAGCTTAGCGCCGGACCAGCCAGATCCGGGGTATGGCTACACCTTC. The full variable domain, completed using reference TRBV7-6 and TRBJ1-2, is GAGVSQSPRYKVTKRGQDVALRCDPISGHVSLYWYRQALGQGPEFLTYFNYEAQQDKSGLPNDRFSAERPEGSISTLTIQRTEQRDSAMYRCASSLAPDQPDPGYGYTFGSGTRLTVV.